A selection of T cell receptor beta chains follows, all from one sample in a study of CD8 T cells in Susac syndrome. In TCRdb, the immunoSEQ multiplex PCR reads were re-called with MiXCR into one record per CDR3 protein. The table lists roughly 120,000 distinct CDR3 sequences, 85% to 95% of them singletons. The sequencing input was CD4+ T cells from PBMCs. These receptors were obtained from a human donor with multiple sclerosis. CDR3s include the opening cysteine and the closing phenylalanine or tryptophan. Each record gives: clone size, D gene, J gene, V gene, CDR3 DNA, CDR3 protein. D genes are given only for firm matches. Rows may omit the clone size; those that give it use once, few, many or a size class.

>-|-|TRBJ1-2|TRBV18
TGTGCCAGCTCACAGGCAGGGGCGAACTATGGCTACACCTTC
CASSQAGANYGYTF
>-|-|TRBJ2-7|TRBV4-1
TGCGCCAGCAGCCTCTCCCCCCAAAGCTCCTACGAGCAGTACTTC
CASSLSPQSSYEQYF
>-|TRBD2|TRBJ2-2|TRBV6-5
TGTGCCAGCAGTTCACTAGCGGGGGGAGGGGAGCTGTTTTTT
CASSSLAGGGELFF
>-|-|TRBJ1-3|TRBV7-2
TGTGCCAGCAGCTCAGATATTACAGGGTCTGGAAACACCATATATTTT
CASSSDITGSGNTIYF
>-|TRBD1|TRBJ2-2|TRBV20-1
TGCAGTGCTAGAGCCGGGACAGCGAACACCGGGGAGCTGTTTTTT
CSARAGTANTGELFF
>-|-|TRBJ1-2|TRBV3-1
TGTGCCAGCAGCCAAGGGAACAGTGGCTACACCTTC
CASSQGNSGYTF
>-|-|TRBJ1-2|TRBV3-1
TGTGCCAGCAGCCTAACGGGTGGCTACACCTTC
CASSLTGGYTF
>-|-|TRBJ1-1|TRBV30
TGTGCCTGGAGTGTATGGACCAGACGGGGTCGAGGGACTGAAGCTTTCTTT
CAWSVWTRRGRGTEAFF
>-|-|TRBJ2-1|TRBV20-1
TGCAGTGCTAGACCCAACCAGGGGAAGGGTGAGCAGTTCTTC
CSARPNQGKGEQFF
>-|-|TRBJ1-5|TRBV12-5
TGTGCTAGTGGTTTGGGAAGGCCCTCGGCCTCTTATAGCAATCAGCCCCAGCATTTT
CASGLGRPSASYSNQPQHF
>-|-|TRBJ1-1|TRBV5-1
TGCGCCAGCAGCTTGGAATCCCAAATCGGACGGCTGAACACTGAAGCTTTCTTT
CASSLESQIGRLNTEAFF
>once|-|TRBJ1-2|TRBV28
TGTGCCAGCAGAAGAGGGGGGAACTATGGCTACACCTTC
CASRRGGNYGYTF
>-|-|TRBJ2-1|TRBV2
TGTGCCAGCAGTGTTCGGCGGGGAAACAATGAGCAGTTCTTC
CASSVRRGNNEQFF
>-|-|TRBJ2-7|TRBV5-4
TGTGCCAGCAGCTTGGGTATTGGTCTAGACACCTACGAGCAGTACTTC
CASSLGIGLDTYEQYF
>-|-|TRBJ1-1|TRBV7-9
TGTGCCAGCAGTTCTACCATGAACACTGAAGCTTTCTTT
CASSSTMNTEAFF
>once|-|TRBJ1-2|TRBV30
TGTGCCTGGTTCGGGGCCAACACTAACTATGGCTACACCTTC
CAWFGANTNYGYTF
>-|-|TRBJ1-1|TRBV18
TGTGCCAGCTCACCACCCGGGGACACTGAAGCTTTCTTT
CASSPPGDTEAFF
>-|-|TRBJ1-1|TRBV5-1
TGCGCCAGCAGGTTGCAAGGGACGACGAACACTGAAGCTTTCTTT
CASRLQGTTNTEAFF
>-|TRBD1|TRBJ2-5|TRBV12-5
TGTGCTAGTGGTTTGTCCCGGGACAGGGGTTTATATCGAGAGACCCAGTACTTC
CASGLSRDRGLYRETQYF
>-|TRBD1|TRBJ1-2|TRBV6-6
TGTGCCAGCAGTTACGGGACAGGGAATGGCTACACCTTC
CASSYGTGNGYTF
>-|TRBD1|TRBJ2-2|TRBV29-1
TGCAGCGTTGAAAGGACAGGGTGGAACACCGGGGAGCTGTTTTTT
CSVERTGWNTGELFF
>-|TRBD1|TRBJ1-1|TRBV29-1
TGCAGCGTTGAAGATCCTGCCGCGGACAGGGATGCTTTCTTT
CSVEDPAADRDAFF
>-|-|TRBJ2-5|TRBV3-1
TGTGCCAGCAGCCCCTCGGGTGGAAAAGAGACCCAGTACTTC
CASSPSGGKETQYF
>-|-|TRBJ1-1|TRBV30
TGTGCCTGGAGTCGCATGAACACTGAAGCTTTCTTT
CAWSRMNTEAFF
>-|-|TRBJ2-1|TRBV27
TGTGCCAGCAGTTTCGCTATGGGCTCGCTGAATGAGCAGTTCTTC
CASSFAMGSLNEQFF
>-|-|TRBJ1-5|TRBV6-6
TGTGCCAGCAGTTACTCGATCGAGGCGCCCCAGCATTTT
CASSYSIEAPQHF
>-|-|TRBJ1-5|TRBV27
TGTGCCAGCAGTTTATCAAGGAATCAGCCCCAGCATTTT
CASSLSRNQPQHF
>-|-|TRBJ2-6|TRBV9
TGTGCCAGCAGCGTAGGGAGCTCTGGGGCCAACGTCCTGACTTTC
CASSVGSSGANVLTF
>-|TRBD2|TRBJ2-1|TRBV4-1
TGCGCCAGCAACCCAGGTGCGGGGGGCCCGGGGAATGAGCAGTTCTTC
CASNPGAGGPGNEQFF
>-|TRBD2|TRBJ2-1|TRBV6-6
TGTGCCAGCAGTTACCCTAGCGGGGACAATGAGCAGTTCTTC
CASSYPSGDNEQFF
>-|TRBD1|TRBJ1-2|TRBV9
TGTGCCAGCAGCGTAGGGACAGGAGACGGCTACACCTTC
CASSVGTGDGYTF
>once|TRBD1|TRBJ1-2|TRBV7-2
TGTGCCAGCAGCTTTACAGGGGTCCCCTATGGCTACACCTTC
CASSFTGVPYGYTF
>-|-|TRBJ1-3|TRBV4-3
TGCGCCAGCAGCCACCTCAGCGGCTCTGGAAACACCATATATTTT
CASSHLSGSGNTIYF
>-|TRBD2|TRBJ2-3|TRBV30
TGTGCCTGGAGTGGGGGCGGTAGCGGGGTTGGGGATACGCAGTATTTT
CAWSGGGSGVGDTQYF
>-|-|TRBJ1-5|TRBV12-3/TRBV12-4
TGTGCCAGCAGTCTACCCTTCACTGTCCAGCCCCAGCATTTT
CASSLPFTVQPQHF
>-|-|TRBJ1-5|TRBV3-1
TGTGCCAGCAGCCAGGGGTCGGGGTTCAATCAGCCCCAGCATTTT
CASSQGSGFNQPQHF
>-|-|TRBJ2-5|TRBV7-9
TGTGCCCCGACCGATTTCGAAGGCGAGACCCAGTACTTC
CAPTDFEGETQYF
>-|TRBD1|TRBJ2-1|TRBV2
TGTGCCAGCAGTAATCGACAGGGGGCAAATGAGCAGTTCTTC
CASSNRQGANEQFF
>-|-|TRBJ2-1|TRBV4-3
TGCGCCAGCAGCCCCCTTGCGGCGGACTCCTACAATGAGCAGTTCTTC
CASSPLAADSYNEQFF
>-|-|TRBJ1-4|TRBV18
TGTGCCAGCGTCGATGCGACTAATGAAAAACTGTTTTTT
CASVDATNEKLFF
>-|TRBD1|TRBJ1-2|TRBV3-1
TGTGCCAGCAGCCCTACTCCGGGACAGGGTAACTATCATGGCTACACCTTC
CASSPTPGQGNYHGYTF
>-|-|TRBJ2-1|TRBV2
TGTGCCAGCCTATTGACCGGGTACAATGAGCAGTTCTTC
CASLLTGYNEQFF
>-|-|TRBJ2-1|TRBV9
TGTGCCAGCAGCGTAGGAGGCGGCCGCTTTGGGAATGAGCAGTTCTTC
CASSVGGGRFGNEQFF
>-|-|TRBJ2-3|TRBV19
TGTGCCAGTAGTATTCCCACGCGCGGCTCAGATACGCAGTATTTT
CASSIPTRGSDTQYF
>-|-|TRBJ1-1|TRBV5-4
TGTGCCAGCAGCTTGCAGGGGTTGGGTCACACTGAAGCTTTCTTT
CASSLQGLGHTEAFF
>-|-|TRBJ1-1|TRBV3-1
TGTGCCAGCAGCCACGAAGGACGCGCTGAAGCTTTCTTT
CASSHEGRAEAFF
>-|-|TRBJ1-1|TRBV6-6
TGTGCCAGCACCTCAAGGACCCAACCGAACACTGAAGCTTTCTTT
CASTSRTQPNTEAFF
>few|-|TRBJ2-1|TRBV6-5
TGTGCCAGCAGTTACTCGCCTGGGACGGATGAGCAGTTCTTC
CASSYSPGTDEQFF
>-|-|TRBJ2-7|TRBV24-1
TGTGCCACCAGTGATTCCCCGGGGTACGAGCAGTACTTC
CATSDSPGYEQYF
>-|TRBD1|TRBJ1-1|TRBV20-1
TGCAGTGCTAGAGCCGGGACAGGGTGGTCGAACACTGAAGCTTTCTTT
CSARAGTGWSNTEAFF
>-|-|TRBJ1-5|TRBV5-1
TGCGCCAGCAGCTCGGAAGGGGGGGAACCCCAGCATTTT
CASSSEGGEPQHF
>-|-|TRBJ2-1|TRBV5-1
TGCGCCAGCAGCTTGGGCCCAGGCTCCTACAATGAGCAGTTCTTC
CASSLGPGSYNEQFF
>-|-|TRBJ2-3|TRBV29-1
TGCAGCGTTGAAGTCAGTAGCACAGATACGCAGTATTTT
CSVEVSSTDTQYF